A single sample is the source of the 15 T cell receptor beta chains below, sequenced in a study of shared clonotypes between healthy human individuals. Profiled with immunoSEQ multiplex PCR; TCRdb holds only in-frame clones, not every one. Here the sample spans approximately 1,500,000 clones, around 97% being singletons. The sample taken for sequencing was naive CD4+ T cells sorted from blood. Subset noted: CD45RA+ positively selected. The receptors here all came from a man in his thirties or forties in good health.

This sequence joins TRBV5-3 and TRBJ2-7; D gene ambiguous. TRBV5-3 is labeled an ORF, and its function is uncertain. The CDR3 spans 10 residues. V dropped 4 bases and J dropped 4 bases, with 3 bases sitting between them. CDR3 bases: TGTGCCAGAAGCCGTTACGAGCAGTACTTC. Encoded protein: CARSRYEQYF.

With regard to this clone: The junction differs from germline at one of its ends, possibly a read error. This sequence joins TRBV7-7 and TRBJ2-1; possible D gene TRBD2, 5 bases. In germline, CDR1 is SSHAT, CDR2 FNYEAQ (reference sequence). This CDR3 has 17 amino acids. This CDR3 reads CASSAGLGALSYNEQFF. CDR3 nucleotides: TGTGCTAGCAGCGCCGGGTTGGGAGCTCTCTCCTACAATGAGCAGTTCTTC.

Here the CDR3 reads CASSPARLAGVGGELFF. Written as DNA, the CDR3 is TGTGCCAGCAGTCCAGCGCGGCTAGCGGGAGTAGGAGGGGAGCTGTTTTTT. The chain employs TRBV27 and TRBJ2-2; 10 nucleotides align to TRBD2. The germline V gene encodes CDR1 MNHEY and CDR2 SMNVEV (reference sequence). V gave up 5 bases and J gave up 8 bases; unmatched junction bases: 14. The CDR3 is 17 amino acids.

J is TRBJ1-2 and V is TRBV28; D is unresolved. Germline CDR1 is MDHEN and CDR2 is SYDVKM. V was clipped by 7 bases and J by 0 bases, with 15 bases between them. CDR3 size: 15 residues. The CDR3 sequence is CASTGGYRTNYGYTF. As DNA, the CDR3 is TGTGCCAGCACCGGAGGGTATCGTACTAACTATGGCTACACCTTC.

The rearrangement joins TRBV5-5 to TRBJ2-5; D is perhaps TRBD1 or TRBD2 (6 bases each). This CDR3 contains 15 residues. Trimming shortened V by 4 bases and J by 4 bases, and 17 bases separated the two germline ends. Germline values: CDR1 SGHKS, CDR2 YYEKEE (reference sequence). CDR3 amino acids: CASSVFTGTRETQYF. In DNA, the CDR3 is TGTGCCAGCAGCGTGTTTACAGGGACTCGAGAGACCCAGTACTTC. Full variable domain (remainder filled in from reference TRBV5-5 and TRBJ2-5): DAGVTQSPTHLIKTRGQQVTLRCSPISGHKSVSWYQQVLGQGPQFIFQYYEKEERGRGNFPDRFSARQFPNYSSELNVNALLLGDSALYLCASSVFTGTRETQYFGPGTRLLVL.

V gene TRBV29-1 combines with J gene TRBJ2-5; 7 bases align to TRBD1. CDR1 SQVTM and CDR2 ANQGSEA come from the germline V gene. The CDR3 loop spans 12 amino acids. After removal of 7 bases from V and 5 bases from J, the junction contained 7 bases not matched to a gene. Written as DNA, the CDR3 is TGCAGCGCCTCGCCGACAGGGGAGACCCAGTACTTC. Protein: CSASPTGETQYF.

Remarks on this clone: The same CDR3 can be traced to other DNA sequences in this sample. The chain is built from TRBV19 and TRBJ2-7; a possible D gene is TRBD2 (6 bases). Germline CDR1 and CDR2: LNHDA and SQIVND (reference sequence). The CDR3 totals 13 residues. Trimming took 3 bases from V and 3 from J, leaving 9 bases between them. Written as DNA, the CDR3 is TGTGCCAGTAGTATGGCCGGGAGCTACGAGCAGTACTTC. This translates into CASSMAGSYEQYF.

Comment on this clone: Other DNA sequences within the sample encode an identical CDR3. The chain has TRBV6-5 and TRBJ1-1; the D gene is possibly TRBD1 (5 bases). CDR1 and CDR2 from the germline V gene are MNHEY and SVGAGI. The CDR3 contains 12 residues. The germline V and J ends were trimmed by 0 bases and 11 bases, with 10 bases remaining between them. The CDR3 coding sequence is TGTGCCAGCAGTTACTCGAGGGGAAGGGCTTTCTTT. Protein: CASSYSRGRAFF.

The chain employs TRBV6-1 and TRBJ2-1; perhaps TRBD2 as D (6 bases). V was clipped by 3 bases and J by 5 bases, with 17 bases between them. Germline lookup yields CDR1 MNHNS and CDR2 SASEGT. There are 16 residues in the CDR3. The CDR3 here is CASSEWGEEAHNEQFF. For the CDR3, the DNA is TGTGCCAGCAGTGAGTGGGGGGAAGAGGCCCACAATGAGCAGTTCTTC.

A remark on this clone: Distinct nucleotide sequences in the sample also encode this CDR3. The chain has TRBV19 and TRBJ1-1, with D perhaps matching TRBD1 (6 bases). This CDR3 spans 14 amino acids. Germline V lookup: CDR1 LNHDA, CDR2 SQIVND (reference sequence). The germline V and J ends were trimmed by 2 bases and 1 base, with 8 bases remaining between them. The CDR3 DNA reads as TGTGCCAGTAGTATACGGGGGGCGAACACTGAAGCTTTCTTT. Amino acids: CASSIRGANTEAFF.

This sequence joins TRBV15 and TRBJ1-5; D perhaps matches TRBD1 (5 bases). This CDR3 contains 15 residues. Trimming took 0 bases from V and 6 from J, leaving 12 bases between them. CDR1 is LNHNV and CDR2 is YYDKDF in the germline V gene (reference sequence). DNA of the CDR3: TGTGCCACCAGCAGAGACAGGGTGCGAATTCAGCCCCAGCATTTT. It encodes CATSRDRVRIQPQHF.

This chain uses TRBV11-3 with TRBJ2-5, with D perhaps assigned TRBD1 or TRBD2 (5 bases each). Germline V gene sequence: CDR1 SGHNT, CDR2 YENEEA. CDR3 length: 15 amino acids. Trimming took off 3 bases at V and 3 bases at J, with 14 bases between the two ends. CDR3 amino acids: CASSFSGTLEETQYF. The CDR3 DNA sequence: TGTGCCAGCAGCTTTTCCGGGACGCTTGAAGAGACCCAGTACTTC. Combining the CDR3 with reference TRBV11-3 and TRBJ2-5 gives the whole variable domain EAGVVQSPRYKIIEKKQPVAFWCNPISGHNTLYWYLQNLGQGPELLIRYENEEAVDDSQLPKDRFSAERLKGVDSTLKIQPAELGDSAVYLCASSFSGTLEETQYFGPGTRLLVL.

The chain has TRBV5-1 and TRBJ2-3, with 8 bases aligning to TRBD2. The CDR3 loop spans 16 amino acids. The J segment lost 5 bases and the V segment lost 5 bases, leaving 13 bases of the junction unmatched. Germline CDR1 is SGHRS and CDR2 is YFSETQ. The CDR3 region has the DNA TGCGCCAGCAGATTGTCGGGAGGGAGGGCCATAGATACGCAGTATTTT. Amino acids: CASRLSGGRAIDTQYF.

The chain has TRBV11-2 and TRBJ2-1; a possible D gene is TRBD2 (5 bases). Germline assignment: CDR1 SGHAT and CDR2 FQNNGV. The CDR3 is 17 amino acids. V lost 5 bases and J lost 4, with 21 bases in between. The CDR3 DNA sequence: TGTGCCAGCAGCCCGAGGGTGGGTCCGACTACTTACAATGAGCAGTTCTTC. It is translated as CASSPRVGPTTYNEQFF.

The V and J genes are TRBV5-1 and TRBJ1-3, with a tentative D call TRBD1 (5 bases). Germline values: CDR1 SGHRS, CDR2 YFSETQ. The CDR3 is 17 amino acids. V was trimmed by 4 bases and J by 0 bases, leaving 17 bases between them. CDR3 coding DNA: TGCGCCAGCAGCATGGGACGGACGCTTCTCTCTGGAAACACCATATATTTT. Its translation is CASSMGRTLLSGNTIYF.